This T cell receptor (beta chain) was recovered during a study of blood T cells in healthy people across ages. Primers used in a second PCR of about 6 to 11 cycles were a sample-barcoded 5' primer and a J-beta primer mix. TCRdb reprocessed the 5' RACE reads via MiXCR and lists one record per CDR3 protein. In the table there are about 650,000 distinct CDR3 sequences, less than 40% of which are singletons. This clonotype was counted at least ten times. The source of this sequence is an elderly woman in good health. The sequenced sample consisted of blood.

This CDR3 is CASSPSGGGALLRETQYF. CDR3 bases: TGTGCCAGCAGCCCCTCCGGGGGGGGGGCTCTCTTGAGAGAGACCCAGTACTTC. The chain carries TRBV9 and TRBJ2-5; 8 nucleotides agree with TRBD2. The V and J ends lost 4 bases and 4 bases, in that order; junction bases with no gene match: 18. This CDR3 is built from 18 residues. Per the germline V gene, CDR1 is SGDLS and CDR2 is YYNGEE.